The clone carrying this T cell receptor (beta chain) was counted a few times. This entry comes from a study of T cell repertoires in cytomegalovirus infection. In TCRdb, the reads were re-called with MiXCR into one record per CDR3 protein. Here the sample spans roughly 180,000 distinct CDR3 sequences, approximately 17% being singletons. The V and J ends lost 4 bases and 4 bases respectively, with 16 bases between them. CDR1 and CDR2 (germline): SEHNR, FQNEAQ (reference sequence). The CDR3 length is 16 residues. This rearrangement joins TRBV7-9 to TRBJ2-2; TRBD2 is a possible D gene (7 bases). The clonotype was recovered from a human donor in good health (CMV status not recorded). Some clones in this sample may be carry-over from other donors' samples. Sequencing used CD8+ T cells from PBMCs. CDR3 DNA sequence: TGTGCCAGCAGCTCCTTAGCCCGGGGGGCCACCGGGGAGCTGTTTTTT. Translated, it gives CASSSLARGATGELFF.